Listed below are T cell receptor beta chains from one sample, sequenced in a study of T-cell memory formation after mild COVID-19. TCRdb redid the calling of the 5' RACE reads with MiXCR, one entry per CDR3 protein. Found here are hundreds of thousands of distinct CDR3 sequences, nearly 25% of them singletons; the top ten hold around 12%. The sequencing input was PBMCs or a T cell subset sorted from them (not recorded which). These receptors all stem from an adult woman who had mild COVID-19 (a few samples of this study predate the infection). Cell type and time point are not known. Both conserved end residues are part of each CDR3. The order of the fields is clone size, CDR3 length, J gene, V gene, D gene, CDR3 DNA, CDR3 protein. The D gene is left open where the match is weak. Clone size, where shown, is once, few, many, or a class for clones that have expanded.

few	16	TRBJ1-2	TRBV18	TRBD1	TGTGCTAGCTCACCGCGCATACCGGGACAGGACTATGGCTACACCTTC	CASSPRIPGQDYGYTF
few	13	TRBJ2-7	TRBV24-1	-	TGTGCCACCAGTCCCTCTACGGGGTACGAGCAGTACTTC	CATSPSTGYEQYF
few	14	TRBJ2-5	TRBV7-2	TRBD2	TGTGCCAGCAGCTTAGGCGGGGGGCCAGAGACCCAGTACTTC	CASSLGGGPETQYF
few	15	TRBJ2-1	TRBV12-3/TRBV12-4	-	TGTGCCAGCAGTTGGACCCCAAGCTCCTACAATGAGCAGTTCTTC	CASSWTPSSYNEQFF
-	16	TRBJ1-1	TRBV7-9	-	TGTGCCAGCAGCCCCCCCCGGGGCAGGGCGAACACTGAAGCTTTCTTT	CASSPPRGRANTEAFF
-	15	TRBJ1-5	TRBV6-6	TRBD1	TGTGACAGCAGTCGCCGGGACAGGGGGGAGCAGCCCCAGCATTTT	CDSSRRDRGEQPQHF
few	15	TRBJ1-2	TRBV30	-	TGTGCCTGGAGTGTACCGGGGGAGACTTACTATGGCTACACCTTC	CAWSVPGETYYGYTF
many	11	TRBJ1-1	TRBV12-3/TRBV12-4	-	TGTGCCAGCAGTCTAACAGGTGAAGCTTTCTTT	CASSLTGEAFF
few	13	TRBJ2-1	TRBV7-3	-	TGTGCCAGCAGCCTTACCTCTGACAATGAGCAGTTCTTC	CASSLTSDNEQFF
few	13	TRBJ2-2	TRBV24-1	-	TGTGCCACCAGCCTACAGGGCTTCGGGGAGCTGTTTTTT	CATSLQGFGELFF
-	13	TRBJ2-1	TRBV7-8	-	TGTGCCAGCAGCTTAGCGCTAGCCATTGAGCAGTTCTTC	CASSLALAIEQFF
few	15	TRBJ2-3	TRBV3-1	-	TGTGCCAGCAGCCAAACTAGCTATGGCACAGATACGCAGTATTTT	CASSQTSYGTDTQYF
few	12	TRBJ1-1	TRBV10-3	-	TGTGCCACACGGACACCGAACACTGAAGCTTTCTTT	CATRTPNTEAFF
few	16	TRBJ2-1	TRBV7-6	TRBD2	TGTGCCAGCAGCCACAGACTAGCGGGAGGGTTGGATGAGCAGTTCTTC	CASSHRLAGGLDEQFF